The rows below give T cell receptor beta chains drawn from one sample of a study of blood T cell repertoires in COVID-19. Generated by immunoSEQ multiplex PCR, the TCRdb table keeps only in-frame clones and is missing some. Of more than 250,000 clones detected, more than 70% appear once; the ten largest clones hold approximately 1.2%. The sample comprised peripheral blood. Receptors originate from a woman aged 45-65 years with acute or convalescent COVID-19. CDR3s include the opening cysteine and the closing phenylalanine or tryptophan. Fields, in order: V gene, D gene, J gene, clone size, CDR3 protein, CDR3 DNA. D genes are given only for firm matches. The size field is filled for only some rows; it gives once, few, many or a size class.

>TRBV19|NA|TRBJ1-5|NA
CASRPSLGGNQPQHF
TGTGCCAGTAGGCCGAGTTTAGGAGGGAATCAGCCCCAGCATTTT
>TRBV27|TRBD1|TRBJ1-2|once
CASSPSGQGGGYTF
TGTGCCAGCAGTCCATCCGGACAGGGGGGTGGCTACACCTTC
>TRBV27|NA|TRBJ2-7|NA
CASWGGSYEQYF
TGTGCCAGCTGGGGCGGTTCCTACGAGCAGTACTTC
>TRBV7-9|NA|TRBJ1-1|NA
CASSPGTKAFF
TGTGCCAGCAGCCCTGGGACAAAAGCTTTCTTT
>TRBV5-1|TRBD2|TRBJ2-3|NA
CASSRWASGGTSTDTQYF
TGCGCCAGCAGCCGGTGGGCTAGCGGGGGGACTAGCACAGATACGCAGTATTTT
>TRBV5-1|NA|TRBJ1-4|NA
CASSLHGSDNEKLFF
TGCGCCAGCAGCTTGCACGGGTCGGATAATGAAAAACTGTTTTTT
>TRBV27|NA|TRBJ1-1|NA
CASSFGAETRTEAFF
TGTGCCAGCAGTTTTGGGGCAGAAACCCGGACTGAAGCTTTCTTT
>TRBV5-1|NA|TRBJ2-7|NA
CASSGEGAYEQYF
TGCGCCAGCAGCGGGGAGGGGGCCTACGAGCAGTACTTC
>TRBV28|NA|TRBJ1-4|NA
CASSLAGEGEKLFF
TGTGCCAGCAGTTTGGCAGGGGAAGGCGAAAAACTGTTTTTT
>TRBV6-5|NA|TRBJ1-1|NA
CASSLTRNTEAFF
TGTGCCAGCAGTTTAACCAGGAACACTGAAGCTTTCTTT
>TRBV27|TRBD1|TRBJ2-2|NA
CASSLRQGSTGELFF
TGTGCCAGCAGTCTAAGACAGGGTAGCACCGGGGAGCTGTTTTTT
>TRBV19|TRBD2|TRBJ2-1|once
CASTGLAGGSYNEQFF
TGTGCCAGTACCGGACTAGCGGGAGGCTCCTACAATGAGCAGTTCTTC
>TRBV5-8|TRBD1|TRBJ1-2|NA
CASSTPGGYGYTF
TGTGCCAGCAGCACCCCAGGGGGATATGGCTACACCTTC
>TRBV4-3|NA|TRBJ2-1|NA
CASSQDLNLRTNVYNEQFF
TGCGCCAGCAGCCAAGATCTAAATTTGCGGACTAATGTCTACAATGAGCAGTTCTTC
>TRBV9|NA|TRBJ1-5|NA
CASSAFDSLNQPQHF
TGTGCCAGCAGCGCCTTTGACAGTCTCAATCAGCCCCAGCATTTT
>TRBV3-1/TRBV3-2|NA|TRBJ1-1|NA
CASSQYAPRDTEAFF
TGTGCCAGCAGCCAATATGCCCCTCGGGACACTGAAGCTTTCTTT
>TRBV25-1|NA|TRBJ2-3|NA
CASSATDTQYF
TGTGCCAGCAGTGCAACAGATACGCAGTATTTT
>TRBV3-1/TRBV3-2|NA|TRBJ1-2|NA
CASSPRGRGYTF
TGTGCCAGCAGCCCCAGGGGAAGGGGCTACACCTTC
>TRBV2|TRBD1|TRBJ1-2|NA
CAGSPGGQGLLGYTF
TGTGCCGGGTCTCCGGGGGGACAGGGGCTTCTGGGCTACACCTTC
>TRBV19|TRBD1|TRBJ1-1|many
CASSRDRTMNTEAFF
TGTGCCAGTAGTAGGGACAGGACAATGAACACTGAAGCTTTCTTT
>TRBV5-1|NA|TRBJ1-1|NA
CASSRGTENTEAFF
TGCGCCAGCTCAAGGGGGACCGAAAACACTGAAGCTTTCTTT
>TRBV7-2|TRBD1|TRBJ1-3|few
CASSLGTGLSNTIYF
TGTGCCAGCAGCTTAGGGACAGGATTATCGAACACCATATATTTT
>TRBV5-1|TRBD2|TRBJ2-2|NA
CASSIPSGGANTGELFF
TGCGCCAGCAGCATCCCTAGCGGGGGGGCGAACACCGGGGAGCTGTTTTTT
>TRBV6-5|NA|TRBJ2-1|NA
CASSYSPLYNEQFF
TGTGCCAGCAGTTACTCCCCACTTTACAATGAGCAGTTCTTC
>TRBV29-1|NA|TRBJ2-3|NA
CSVGGPTSTDTQYF
TGCAGCGTTGGGGGGCCAACTAGCACAGATACGCAGTATTTT
>TRBV5-1|NA|TRBJ1-5|few
CASSESGERVQPQHF
TGCGCCAGCAGCGAGAGCGGGGAGAGGGTTCAGCCCCAGCATTTT
>TRBV5-1|TRBD1|TRBJ1-4|NA
CASSVGTGGGKKLFF
TGCGCCAGCAGCGTGGGGACAGGGGGAGGGAAAAAACTGTTTTTT
>TRBV30|TRBD2|TRBJ2-1|NA
CAWRTSGRYNEQFF
TGTGCCTGGAGGACTAGCGGGAGGTACAATGAGCAGTTCTTC
>TRBV2|NA|TRBJ1-6|NA
CASSEQGPYNSPLHF
TGTGCCAGCAGTGAACAGGGGCCGTATAATTCACCCCTCCACTTT
>TRBV24-1|NA|TRBJ2-1|NA
CATSDFRGNYNEQFF
TGTGCCACCAGTGATTTCAGGGGAAACTACAATGAGCAGTTCTTC
>TRBV18|TRBD1|TRBJ1-2|NA
CASSPGTGPLYSYGYTF
TGTGCCAGCTCACCGGGGACAGGGCCTCTCTACTCCTATGGCTACACCTTC
>TRBV5-6|TRBD2|TRBJ2-3|NA
CASSRLAGGSTDTQYF
TGTGCCAGCAGTCGACTAGCGGGGGGTAGCACAGATACGCAGTATTTT
>TRBV19|TRBD1|TRBJ1-4|NA
CASSSQGNEKLFF
TGTGCCAGTAGTTCACAGGGGAATGAAAAACTGTTTTTT
>TRBV24-1|NA|TRBJ2-2|NA
CATSPAEAVNTGELFF
TGTGCCACCAGTCCGGCTGAGGCAGTGAACACCGGGGAGCTGTTTTTT
>TRBV7-2|TRBD1|TRBJ2-1|once
CASSFYRDRAVDEQFF
TGTGCCAGCAGCTTCTACCGGGACAGGGCGGTCGATGAGCAGTTCTTC
>TRBV2|TRBD2|TRBJ2-1|NA
CASRTPGLAGGSSYNEQFF
TGTGCCAGCAGAACTCCGGGACTAGCGGGTGGGAGCTCCTACAATGAGCAGTTCTTC
>TRBV2|TRBD1|TRBJ1-5|NA
CASSAGTDNQPQHF
TGTGCCAGCAGCGCCGGGACAGATAATCAGCCCCAGCATTTT
>TRBV7-2|NA|TRBJ2-5|NA
CASATGPRGETQYF
TGTGCCAGCGCCACGGGCCCTCGGGGGGAGACCCAGTACTTC
>TRBV30|NA|TRBJ2-4|NA
CAWTGLAKNIQYF
TGTGCCTGGACCGGACTAGCCAAAAACATTCAGTACTTC
>TRBV5-5|TRBD2|TRBJ2-7|once
CASSGGTSGLYEQYF
TGTGCCAGCAGCGGGGGGACTAGCGGACTTTACGAGCAGTACTTC